The rows below give T cell receptor beta chains drawn from one sample of a study of T cells in Graves' hyperthyroidism and ophthalmopathy. TCRdb ran MiXCR on the multiplex PCR reads and lists one entry per CDR3 protein. The table has 550,000 to 600,000 distinct CDR3 sequences, 14% seen once. Specimen: blood. The receptors here all came from a woman under 30 with Graves' ophthalmopathy. CDR3s include the opening cysteine and the closing phenylalanine or tryptophan. A D gene is named only where the DNA matches it firmly. Clone size appears in some rows only: once, few, many, or a class for an expanded clone.

>-|-|TRBJ2-5|TRBV29-1|11
CSVAGLETQYF
TGCAGCGTCGCAGGGTTAGAGACCCAGTACTTC
>-|many|TRBJ1-1|TRBV9|14
CASSDGQMNTEAFF
TGTGCCAGCAGCGACGGACAGATGAACACTGAAGCTTTCTTT
>-|-|TRBJ1-1|TRBV19|15
CASSIPSGANTEAFF
TGTGCCAGTAGTATCCCTAGTGGGGCGAACACTGAAGCTTTCTTT
>TRBD2|many|TRBJ2-7|TRBV28|15
CASSLTSGPLYEQYF
TGTGCCAGCAGTCTGACTAGCGGGCCCCTCTACGAGCAGTACTTC
>-|many|TRBJ1-1|TRBV20-1|11
CSAGVNTEAFF
TGCAGTGCGGGGGTGAACACTGAAGCTTTCTTT
>TRBD2|many|TRBJ2-3|TRBV2|16
CASNRRAGGDTDTQYF
TGTGCCAGCAACCGGAGAGCGGGAGGGGACACAGATACGCAGTATTTT
>TRBD2|many|TRBJ2-3|TRBV20-1|15
CSAFDISGSADTQYF
TGCAGTGCTTTTGATATTAGCGGGAGCGCAGATACGCAGTATTTT
>-|-|TRBJ2-1|TRBV19|13
CASSIGTTNEQFF
TGTGCCAGTAGTATCGGGACCACTAATGAGCAGTTCTTC
>TRBD2|few|TRBJ2-2|TRBV12-5|17
CASGSGSGRRGTGELFF
TGTGCTAGTGGTTCGGGGAGCGGGAGGAGGGGCACCGGGGAGCTGTTTTTT
>TRBD1|many|TRBJ2-1|TRBV11-2|16
CASSRRDRPLYNEQFF
TGTGCCAGCAGCCGACGGGACAGACCTTTATACAATGAGCAGTTCTTC
>-|many|TRBJ2-7|TRBV28|13
CASSLSRAYEQYF
TGTGCCAGCAGTTTAAGCAGGGCCTACGAGCAGTACTTC
>TRBD1|-|TRBJ2-7|TRBV6-9|15
CASSYGRDRGYEQYF
TGTGCCAGCAGTTACGGTCGGGACAGGGGATACGAGCAGTACTTC
>TRBD2|many|TRBJ2-5|TRBV27|12
CERKRTSETQYF
TGTGAGAGAAAAAGGACTAGCGAGACCCAGTACTTC
>TRBD2|-|TRBJ2-3|TRBV9|18
CASSLTGTSGFGTDTQYF
TGTGCCAGCAGCCTTACAGGGACTAGCGGGTTCGGCACAGATACGCAGTATTTT
>-|many|TRBJ2-5|TRBV7-9|15
CASSLTRGQLETQYF
TGTGCCAGCAGCTTAACCCGAGGACAGCTAGAGACCCAGTACTTC
>TRBD2|-|TRBJ2-7|TRBV7-3|15
CASSFGSGISYEQYF
TGTGCCAGCAGCTTTGGTAGCGGGATCTCCTACGAGCAGTACTTC
>TRBD2|many|TRBJ2-1|TRBV13|15
CASSFSGRNRNEQFF
TGTGCCAGCAGCTTTAGCGGGAGAAACCGGAATGAGCAGTTCTTC
>-|many|TRBJ2-1|TRBV30|12
CAWIQLRDEQFF
TGTGCCTGGATACAGCTGAGGGATGAGCAGTTCTTC
>-|many|TRBJ1-4|TRBV12-3/TRBV12-4|13
CATPVQGLEKLFF
TGTGCCACCCCTGTGCAGGGTTTGGAAAAACTGTTTTTT
>TRBD2|many|TRBJ2-7|TRBV28|14
CASILVAGSDEQYF
TGTGCCAGCATTCTTGTAGCGGGGTCGGACGAGCAGTACTTC
>-|few|TRBJ1-2|TRBV27|14
CASSLSVTNYGYTF
TGTGCCAGCAGTTTATCGGTAACAAACTATGGCTACACCTTC
>TRBD2|-|TRBJ2-5|TRBV4-2|15
CASSQEPSGTIGQYF
TGTGCCAGCAGCCAAGAACCTAGCGGGACCATAGGCCAGTACTTC
>-|-|TRBJ2-7|TRBV7-9|18
CASSLVPGSSSTPYEQYF
TGTGCCAGCAGCTTAGTCCCTGGGAGCTCTTCAACTCCCTACGAGCAGTACTTC
>-|many|TRBJ2-1|TRBV11-2|14
CASSQRTMYNEQFF
TGTGCCAGCAGTCAACGGACTATGTACAATGAGCAGTTCTTC
>-|many|TRBJ2-5|TRBV27|13
CASSLTYQETQYF
TGTGCCAGCAGCCTGACGTACCAAGAGACCCAGTACTTC
>-|many|TRBJ1-2|TRBV24-1|14
CATSGPGLGYGYTF
TGTGCCACCAGTGGCCCGGGATTGGGCTATGGCTACACCTTC
>-|few|TRBJ2-5|TRBV18|16
CASSRQARKVQETQYF
TGTGCCAGCTCACGGCAGGCCCGCAAAGTACAAGAGACCCAGTACTTC
>TRBD2|many|TRBJ2-4|TRBV29-1|14
CSVSRLAGGGIQYF
TGCAGCGTTAGTCGTCTAGCGGGGGGAGGCATTCAGTACTTC
>-|many|TRBJ1-5|TRBV28|12
CASSPRDGPQHF
TGTGCCAGCAGTCCCCGGGACGGGCCCCAGCATTTT
>-|many|TRBJ2-5|TRBV7-2|15
CASSLEGLTGETQYF
TGTGCCAGCAGCTTAGAGGGGCTTACAGGGGAGACCCAGTACTTC
>-|few|TRBJ1-2|TRBV18|17
CASSPPDVQGLQYGYTF
TGTGCCAGCTCACCACCCGATGTTCAGGGGTTGCAGTATGGCTACACCTTC
>-|-|TRBJ2-7|TRBV6-2/TRBV6-3|14
CASREQGMSYEQYF
TGTGCCAGCAGAGAACAGGGTATGTCCTACGAGCAGTACTTC
>TRBD1|many|TRBJ1-2|TRBV6-5|18
CASSYSFPGTGRLYGYTF
TGTGCCAGCAGTTACTCTTTCCCGGGGACAGGGAGACTCTATGGCTACACCTTC
>-|few|TRBJ1-2|TRBV19|14
CASSATWGEGGYTF
TGTGCCAGTAGTGCCACGTGGGGTGAGGGTGGCTACACCTTC
>TRBD1|-|TRBJ1-4|TRBV20-1|13
CSAEGQGSEKLFF
TGCAGTGCAGAGGGACAGGGTAGTGAAAAACTGTTTTTT
>-|-|TRBJ2-5|TRBV7-3|18
CASSLYGGANQAQETQYF
TGTGCCAGCAGCTTATATGGGGGGGCGAACCAGGCCCAAGAGACCCAGTACTTC
>-|many|TRBJ1-1|TRBV3-1|14
CASTLQGGYTEAFF
TGTGCCAGCACCCTTCAGGGAGGCTACACTGAAGCTTTCTTT
>-|many|TRBJ1-1|TRBV2|11
CASSESHEAFF
TGTGCCAGCAGTGAGTCCCATGAAGCTTTCTTT
>-|many|TRBJ1-1|TRBV7-2|16
CASSLTSSGMNTEAFF
TGTGCCAGCAGCTTAACCTCATCAGGAATGAACACTGAAGCTTTCTTT
>TRBD2|few|TRBJ2-1|TRBV12-5|15
CASGLRRMGGNEQFF
TGTGCTAGTGGTTTGCGCAGGATGGGAGGGAATGAGCAGTTCTTC
>TRBD1|many|TRBJ2-7|TRBV28|16
CASTSAPGTDSYEQYF
TGTGCCAGCACCTCGGCCCCCGGGACAGACTCCTACGAGCAGTACTTC
>TRBD2|many|TRBJ2-5|TRBV5-6|19
CASSLGPGGRRWRQETQYF
TGTGCCAGCAGCTTGGGACCGGGAGGGCGGAGATGGAGACAAGAGACCCAGTACTTC
>TRBD1|many|TRBJ2-1|TRBV3-1|15
CASSQERQGAHEQFF
TGTGCCAGCAGCCAAGAAAGACAGGGGGCCCATGAGCAGTTCTTC
>TRBD1|-|TRBJ1-4|TRBV28|16
CASSTPGQGAGEKLFF
TGTGCCAGCAGTACCCCGGGACAGGGGGCGGGTGAAAAACTGTTTTTT
>-|many|TRBJ1-1|TRBV12-3/TRBV12-4|14
CASRPDSLNTEAFF
TGTGCCAGCAGGCCCGACAGTCTGAACACTGAAGCTTTCTTT
>TRBD2|many|TRBJ2-7|TRBV5-8|17
CASSLGGGGAGGSEQYF
TGTGCCAGCAGCTTGGGGGGGGGCGGAGCGGGAGGTTCCGAGCAGTACTTC
>-|few|TRBJ1-5|TRBV6-2/TRBV6-3|15
CASSYSAGNNQPQHF
TGTGCCAGCAGTTACTCGGCAGGGAACAATCAGCCCCAGCATTTT
>-|many|TRBJ1-5|TRBV7-9|15
CASSLTDDSNQPQHF
TGTGCCAGCAGCTTGACAGACGATAGCAATCAGCCCCAGCATTTT
>TRBD2|many|TRBJ2-3|TRBV27|16
CASTPWTSGRADTQYF
TGTGCCAGCACCCCCTGGACTAGCGGGAGGGCAGATACGCAGTATTTT
>-|few|TRBJ2-1|TRBV9|12
CASSLIHDEQFF
TGTGCCAGCAGCCTCATCCACGATGAGCAGTTCTTC
>-|-|TRBJ2-1|TRBV19|16
CASSIGSNPSYNEQFF
TGTGCCAGTAGTATAGGGTCGAACCCCTCCTACAATGAGCAGTTCTTC
>TRBD1|many|TRBJ1-1|TRBV18|13
CASLTSGGTEAFF
TGTGCCAGCTTGACCTCAGGGGGCACTGAAGCTTTCTTT
>TRBD1|many|TRBJ1-1|TRBV18|16
CASSPRGYRGLTEAFF
TGTGCCAGCTCACCACGGGGCTACAGGGGATTAACTGAAGCTTTCTTT
>-|few|TRBJ1-6|TRBV28|15
CASSLTHRGYSPLHF
TGTGCCAGCAGTTTAACTCATAGAGGCTATTCACCCCTCCACTTT